Presented here are 19 T cell receptor beta chains from one specimen sequenced in a study of T cell repertoires in cytomegalovirus infection. TCRdb redid the calling of the reads with MiXCR, one entry per CDR3 protein. The sample holds some 600,000 distinct CDR3 sequences, roughly 26% seen once. Sequencing was carried out using CD8+ T cells from PBMCs. The receptor source for this set is a human donor in good health (CMV status not recorded). Some clones in this sample may be carry-over from other donors' samples.

The CDR3 DNA sequence: TGCGCCAGCAGCTTGGAGAAGGGGGCGGCGGATGAGCAGTTCTTC. Its translation is CASSLEKGAADEQFF. V usage is TRBV5-1 and J usage is TRBJ2-1; 7 positions agree with TRBD1. Germline V gives CDR1 SGHRS, CDR2 YFSETQ. The ends lost 0 bases at V and 8 bases at J; junction bases unmatched: 8. CDR3 length: 15 residues.

V gene TRBV2 combines with J gene TRBJ1-1, with D unclear. Trimming removed 7 bases at V and 3 bases at J, with 15 bases between. Looked up from germline, CDR1 is SNHLY and CDR2 is FYNNEI. The CDR3 spans 14 residues. CDR3 DNA: TGTGCCAGCACGCTTTACCGGGAAGACACTGAAGCTTTCTTT. It translates to CASTLYREDTEAFF.

In this sample, this clonotype turned up many times. The chain employs TRBV28 and TRBJ2-5; TRBD1 matches 8 bases. The CDR3 consists of 12 residues. Germline CDR1 is MDHEN and CDR2 is SYDVKM. Germline trimming cut 6 bases from V and 9 bases from J; bases unmatched to any gene: 6. The DNA of the CDR3 is TGTGCCAGCAGCCAGGACAGGGTGGCCCAGTACTTC. Encoded protein: CASSQDRVAQYF. The full variable domain, with the rest looked up from reference TRBV28 and TRBJ2-5, is DVKVTQSSRYLVKRTGEKVFLECVQDMDHENMFWYRQDPGLGLRLIYFSYDVKMKEKGDIPEGYSVSREKKERFSLILESASTNQTSMYLCASSQDRVAQYFGPGTRLLVL.

The chain recombines TRBV4-3 with TRBJ2-2, with 12 nucleotides matching TRBD2. Trimming took 6 bases from V and 4 from J; bases not matched to a gene: 6. The length of the CDR3 is 16 residues. CDR1 is LGHNA and CDR2 is YSLEER in the germline V gene. In nucleotides, the CDR3 is TGCGCCAGCAGACTTGGACTAGCGGGAATCACCGGGGAGCTGTTTTTT. As protein: CASRLGLAGITGELFF.

This clonotype was counted a few times. The chain is built from TRBV20-1 and TRBJ2-2; D is undetermined. With 0 bases removed from V and 2 bases from J, the gap between germline ends came to 7 bases. The length of the CDR3 is 14 residues. The germline V gene encodes CDR1 DFQATT and CDR2 SNEGSKA (reference sequence). CDR3 sequence (DNA): TGCAGTGCTAGAGAAGACCTAAACACCGGGGAGCTGTTTTTT. It translates to CSAREDLNTGELFF.

In its sample, this clonotype was seen many times. V and J are TRBV28 and TRBJ2-4; perhaps TRBD1 as D (5 bases). The germline V gene has CDR1 MDHEN and CDR2 SYDVKM. The CDR3 contains 15 residues. V was trimmed by 5 bases and J by 6 bases, leaving 17 bases between them. CDR3 DNA: TGTGCCAGCAGTATCACGACAGCTGGGCGAAACATTCAGTACTTC. Its translation is CASSITTAGRNIQYF. The full variable domain, with the rest looked up from reference TRBV28 and TRBJ2-4, is DVKVTQSSRYLVKRTGEKVFLECVQDMDHENMFWYRQDPGLGLRLIYFSYDVKMKEKGDIPEGYSVSREKKERFSLILESASTNQTSMYLCASSITTAGRNIQYFGAGTRLSVL.

To note about this clonotype: This clone may be a read error of a much larger clone one base away. The V and J genes are TRBV7-9 and TRBJ2-3; tentative D call: TRBD2 (6 bases). The CDR3 has 15 residues. CDR1 is SEHNR, CDR2 FQNEAQ, per germline (reference sequence). DNA of the CDR3: TGTTCCAGCCCCCCGGTAAGCGGGCGCACAGATACGCAGTATTTT. Its protein product is CSSPPVSGRTDTQYF.

The gene calls are TRBV5-1 and TRBJ2-7, with TRBD1 matching over 9 bases. The CDR3 spans 15 residues. CDR1 is SGHRS and CDR2 is YFSETQ in the germline V gene. The J segment lost 2 bases and the V segment lost 0 bases, leaving 3 bases of the junction unmatched. CDR3 coding DNA: TGCGCCAGCAGCTTGGACAGGGGGCACCCCTACGAGCAGTACGTC. The encoded protein is CASSLDRGHPYEQYV.

This clonotype was counted ten times or more. J is TRBJ1-3 and V is TRBV7-3; 8 bases line up with TRBD1. V lost 2 bases and J lost 4; bases outside the gene matches: 7. The germline V gene has CDR1 SGHTA and CDR2 FQGTGA. The CDR3 consists of 16 residues. The DNA for the CDR3 is TGTGCCAGCAGCTTACATCCCCAGGGGGCCGGAAACACCATATATTTT. Its translation is CASSLHPQGAGNTIYF.

This clonotype was counted at least ten times. This sequence joins TRBV7-2 and TRBJ1-1; tentatively, D is TRBD1 (5 bases). The CDR3 is made up of 15 amino acids. Trimming left V 1 base short and J 5 bases short, with 14 bases between. Germline V gene sequence: CDR1 SGHTA, CDR2 FQGNSA. CDR3 sequence reads: CASSLGGGGMTEAFF. The CDR3 nucleotides are TGTGCCAGCAGCTTAGGGGGGGGGGGGATGACTGAAGCTTTCTTT.

In this sample, this clonotype turned up a few times. The chain has TRBV14 and TRBJ2-3; D possibly corresponds to TRBD1 (5 bases). The CDR3 runs to 15 residues. Germline V gives CDR1 SGHDN, CDR2 FVKESK. The germline V and J ends were trimmed by 0 bases and 5 bases, with 12 bases remaining between them. CDR3 nucleotide sequence: TGTGCCAGCAGCCAAGATTGGGAAGGGGAAGATACGCAGTATTTT. This codes for CASSQDWEGEDTQYF.

The V call is TRBV29-1, the J call TRBJ2-1; 7 bases are shared with TRBD1. Unmatched junction bases numbered 10, after V lost 1 base and J lost 7 bases. The CDR3 runs to 15 residues. Germline values: CDR1 SQVTM, CDR2 ANQGSEA. CDR3 sequence (DNA): TGCAGCGTTGAAGCAATTTTGACAGGGCGAAATGAGCAGTTCTTC. Protein: CSVEAILTGRNEQFF.

This clonotype was detected ten times or more. The chain employs TRBV4-3 and TRBJ1-1; D gene uncertain. The CDR3 is 15 residues long. With 1 base removed from V and 2 bases from J, the gap between germline ends came to 11 bases. From germline, CDR1 is LGHNA and CDR2 YSLEER. In DNA form, the CDR3 reads TGCGCCAGCAGCCAAGGGAGGAACACCAACACTGAAGCTTTCTTT. This gives the protein CASSQGRNTNTEAFF.

The V call is TRBV2, the J call TRBJ2-2; D possibly corresponds to TRBD1 (6 bases). With 8 bases removed from V and 2 bases from J, the gap between germline ends came to 21 bases. CDR3 length equals 17 residues. Per the germline V gene, CDR1 is SNHLY and CDR2 is FYNNEI. CDR3 bases: TGTGCCAGCGGGGTATCGCCGACAGGAAGAAACACCGGGGAGCTGTTTTTT. It yields the protein CASGVSPTGRNTGELFF.

The rearrangement joins TRBV6-5 to TRBJ2-1; 10 bases agree with TRBD2. The trim removed 2 bases at V and 5 bases at J, leaving 3 bases unmatched. CDR3 length equals 15 residues. Germline CDR1 is MNHEY and CDR2 is SVGAGI. The CDR3 sequence is CASSYLAGAHNEQFF. The CDR3 region has the DNA TGTGCCAGCAGTTACCTAGCGGGGGCCCACAATGAGCAGTTCTTC.

V gene TRBV28 combines with J gene TRBJ2-7; 10 bases fit TRBD2. CDR3 length: 15 residues. The germline gives CDR1 MDHEN, CDR2 SYDVKM. J was trimmed by 7 bases and V by 6 bases; bases with no gene match: 12. The CDR3 DNA is TGTGCCAGCAGCCGAGGACTAGCGGAAGGAGGAGAGCAGTACGTC. This translates into CASSRGLAEGGEQYV.

The chain is built from TRBV19 and TRBJ1-2, with 8 bases aligning to TRBD1. The CDR3 covers 15 residues. J was trimmed by 4 bases and V by 6 bases; bases with no gene match: 10. The germline V gene has CDR1 LNHDA and CDR2 SQIVND (reference sequence). Here the CDR3 reads CASSSLAGGGYGYTF. CDR3 nucleotides: TGTGCCAGTAGCTCGCTCGCAGGGGGCGGCTATGGCTACACCTTC.

The V and J genes are TRBV20-1 and TRBJ2-5; 11 nucleotides agree with TRBD1. The CDR3 sequence is 14 residues long. CDR1 is DFQATT and CDR2 is SNEGSKA in the germline V gene (reference sequence). V lost 5 bases and J lost 0; bases outside the gene matches: 2. The CDR3 loop is CSARDRGYQETQYF. The CDR3 coding sequence is TGCAGTGCTCGGGACAGGGGGTACCAAGAGACCCAGTACTTC.

In this sample, this clonotype turned up once. V usage is TRBV9 and J usage is TRBJ2-3; 13 bases fit TRBD2. Germline CDR1 SGDLS, CDR2 YYNGEE. The CDR3 runs to 15 residues. Trimming at V came to 4 bases and at J to 6 bases, leaving 5 bases not matched to a gene. Written as DNA, the CDR3 is TGTGCCAGCAGCCCCTGGACTAGCGGGGGTGATACGCAGTATTTT. Amino acids: CASSPWTSGGDTQYF.